Following are 8 T cell receptor beta chains from one sample sequenced in a study of OX40 agonist ivuxolimab in advanced cancers. Using immunoSEQ multiplex PCR, the repertoire was profiled, and TCRdb retains in-frame clones only, with some absent. The sample holds tens of thousands of clones, 90% to 95% seen once. Sequencing used CD4+ or CD8+ T cells sorted from blood, obtained in a trial of the OX40 agonist ivuxolimab. All receptors derive from an adult with an advanced solid tumor such as melanoma, head and neck, liver or kidney cancer.

The chain recombines TRBV6-1 with TRBJ1-4; D call uncertain. CDR1 and CDR2 from the germline V gene are MNHNS and SASEGT. Between the trimmed V and J ends, which lost 8 bases and 8 bases, there was a span of 9 bases. The CDR3 extends over 11 amino acids. The CDR3 DNA reads TGTGCCAGCGGCTACCAAGAAAAACTGTTTTTT. It encodes CASGYQEKLFF.

CDR3 residues: CASSETYEQYF. The DNA for the CDR3 is TGTGCCAGCAGTGAGACCTACGAGCAGTACTTC. This chain joins TRBV25-1 and TRBJ2-7; D call uncertain. The CDR3 runs 11 residues. With 3 bases removed from V and 2 bases from J, the gap between germline ends came to 2 bases. CDR1 MGHDK and CDR2 SYGVNS come from the germline V gene.

The chain has TRBV2 and TRBJ2-7; 7 bases align to TRBD1. Trimming took 6 bases from V and 1 from J; bases not matched to a gene: 6. This CDR3 has 14 amino acids. Germline V gene sequence: CDR1 SNHLY, CDR2 FYNNEI. CDR3 sequence (DNA): TGTGCCAGCAGCGCACAGGGGATTTCCTACGAGCAGTACTTC. Translation: CASSAQGISYEQYF. The full variable domain, rest sourced from reference TRBV2 and TRBJ2-7, is EPEVTQTPSHQVTQMGQEVILRCVPISNHLYFYWYRQILGQKVEFLVSFYNNEISEKSEIFDDQFSVERPDGSNFTLKIRSTKLEDSAMYFCASSAQGISYEQYFGPGTRLTVT.

About this clone: The sample has other DNA sequences that encode this CDR3 too. CDR3 nucleotide sequence: TGCGCCAGCAGCTTATTGGAGACCCAGTACTTC. Translated, it gives CASSLLETQYF. This rearrangement joins TRBV5-1 to TRBJ2-5; the D is unclear. There are 11 residues in the CDR3. The germline V and J ends were trimmed by 2 bases and 5 bases, with 4 bases remaining between them. Per germline, CDR1 SGHRS and CDR2 YFSETQ.

J is TRBJ2-7 and V is TRBV11-1; maybe TRBD1 (5 bases). Germline V lookup: CDR1 SGHAT, CDR2 FQDESV (reference sequence). The CDR3 has 15 residues. V was clipped by 1 base and J by 4 bases, with 14 bases between them. CDR3: CASSLGTRPYYEQYF. The CDR3 DNA reads as TGTGCCAGCAGCTTAGGGACACGTCCTTATTACGAGCAGTACTTC.

The chain is built from TRBV30 and TRBJ2-5; the match to TRBD1 covers 9 bases. Germline lookup yields CDR1 GTSNPN and CDR2 SVGIG (reference sequence). The CDR3 is made up of 15 amino acids. The V gene end was trimmed by 1 base and the J gene end by 4 bases; junction bases not matched to a gene: 7. CDR3 DNA: TGTGCCTGGAGTGACCACAGGGGGCGCGGAGAGACCCAGTACTTC. It yields the protein CAWSDHRGRGETQYF.

This clone was picked up a small number of times. V usage is TRBV10-1 and J usage is TRBJ1-2; 9 nucleotides line up with TRBD1. The germline V gene has CDR1 WNHNN and CDR2 SYGVQD (reference sequence). This CDR3 spans 12 amino acids. With V trimmed by 8 bases and J by 8 bases, 6 bases remained unmatched. CDR3 residues: CASWGQGLGYTF. The DNA for the CDR3 is TGCGCCAGCTGGGGACAGGGACTGGGCTACACCTTC.

Comment on this clone: The junction departs from the called germline gene at one end, perhaps through a read error. The chain employs TRBV11-2 and TRBJ2-6; D unclear. This CDR3 is 14 amino acids long. Germline V lookup: CDR1 SGHAT, CDR2 FQNNGV. The CDR3 loop reads CASSQGSGANVLTF. CDR3 DNA sequence: TGCGCCAGCAGCCAAGGCTCTGGGGCCAACGTCCTGACTTTC.